Each of the 31 T cell receptor beta chains below was sequenced from the same sample in a study of shared clonotypes between healthy human individuals. It was CD45RO-negative cells, positively selected for CCR7, that made up naive CD8 cells, with terminally differentiated effector memory CD45RA+ cells excluded. Sequencing used immunoSEQ multiplex PCR; TCRdb keeps in-frame clones, though not all of them. The sample records about 800,000 clones, 96% being singletons. The sample comprised naive CD8+ T cells sorted from blood. These receptors were taken from a man aged 25-40 years in good health.

For the CDR3, the DNA is TGTGCCAGCAGTTTTTATAAAGATACGCAGTATTTT. Residues: CASSFYKDTQYF. The V call is TRBV27, the J call TRBJ2-3, with D unclear. The CDR3 runs to 12 residues. V was pared by 3 bases and J by 5 bases, with 6 bases between. Germline loops: CDR1 MNHEY, CDR2 SMNVEV (reference sequence).

V gene TRBV7-2 combines with J gene TRBJ2-2; weak D call: TRBD2 (5 bases). Trimming removed 1 base at V and 5 bases at J, with 20 bases between. Germline loops: CDR1 SGHTA, CDR2 FQGNSA. CDR3 length: 18 amino acids. CDR3 coding DNA: TGTGCCAGCAGCTTAGTAAGCGGACGGGCGTGGGGTACCGGGGAGCTGTTTTTT. Its protein is CASSLVSGRAWGTGELFF. The full variable domain, with the rest looked up from reference TRBV7-2 and TRBJ2-2, is GAGVSQSPSNKVTEKGKDVELRCDPISGHTALYWYRQSLGQGLEFLIYFQGNSAPDKSGLPSDRFSAERTGGSVSTLTIQRTQQEDSAVYLCASSLVSGRAWGTGELFFGEGSRLTVL.

The chain recombines TRBV19 with TRBJ1-5; 12 nucleotides line up with TRBD1. The germline gives CDR1 LNHDA, CDR2 SQIVND (reference sequence). The CDR3 sequence is 17 residues long. The junction had 9 bases not matched to a gene; V was cut back by 9 bases and J by 0 bases. The CDR3 nucleotides read TGTGCCAGCCGGGGACAGGGGGCGCGGGATAGCAATCAGCCCCAGCATTTT. Amino acid sequence: CASRGQGARDSNQPQHF.

The V gene is TRBV5-5, the J gene TRBJ2-7, with 12 nucleotides matching TRBD1. CDR1 is SGHKS, CDR2 YYEKEE, per germline (reference sequence). The CDR3 length is 19 residues. Trimming cost V 4 bases and J 0 bases; bases outside gene matches: 14. The CDR3 loop reads CASSPMGQGAIGSSYEQYF. Here the CDR3 DNA reads TGTGCCAGCAGCCCTATGGGACAGGGGGCTATAGGGAGCTCCTACGAGCAGTACTTC. The whole variable domain, remainder taken from reference TRBV5-5 and TRBJ2-7, is DAGVTQSPTHLIKTRGQQVTLRCSPISGHKSVSWYQQVLGQGPQFIFQYYEKEERGRGNFPDRFSARQFPNYSSELNVNALLLGDSALYLCASSPMGQGAIGSSYEQYFGPGTRLTVT.

This clone was seen once. The chain recombines TRBV10-3 with TRBJ2-3, with TRBD2 matching 10 bases. Germline CDR1 and CDR2: ENHRY and SYGVKD. The CDR3 is 18 amino acids. The junction had 13 bases not matched to a gene; V was cut back by 6 bases and J by 1 base. The CDR3 is CAIRSEWTSGAGTDTQYF. DNA for the CDR3: TGTGCCATCAGGTCGGAATGGACTAGCGGAGCCGGCACAGATACGCAGTATTTT.

The genes are TRBV4-1 and TRBJ2-7; 13 bases are a match to TRBD2. Per germline, CDR1 MGHRA and CDR2 YSYEKL. J was trimmed by 4 bases and V by 2 bases; bases with no gene match: 2. This CDR3 has 15 residues. The CDR3 region has the DNA TGCGCCAGCAGCCAAAGGACTAGCGGGGGATACGAGCAGTACTTC. This gives the protein CASSQRTSGGYEQYF.

This sequence joins TRBV18 and TRBJ2-7, with 7 bases matching TRBD1. The CDR3 length is 14 residues. CDR1 KGHSH and CDR2 LQKENI come from the germline V gene. J was trimmed by 2 bases and V by 3 bases; bases with no gene match: 4. CDR3 amino acids: CASSPRTGAYEQYF. CDR3 in DNA: TGTGCCAGCTCACCCCGGACAGGCGCCTACGAGCAGTACTTC. The variable domain in full, completed from reference TRBV18 and TRBJ2-7, reads NAGVMQNPRHLVRRRGQEARLRCSPMKGHSHVYWYRQLPEEGLKFMVYLQKENIIDESGMPKERFSAEFPKEGPSILRIQQVVRGDSAAYFCASSPRTGAYEQYFGPGTRLTVT.

The chain recombines TRBV5-1 with TRBJ2-3, with a weak D call TRBD1 (5 bases). Germline CDR1 is SGHRS and CDR2 is YFSETQ. V lost 0 bases and J 0 bases, leaving 8 bases between the germline ends. The CDR3 has 15 amino acids. CDR3: CASSLEGASTDTQYF. CDR3 nucleotides: TGCGCCAGCAGCTTGGAAGGGGCTAGCACAGATACGCAGTATTTT.

The chain employs TRBV6-1 and TRBJ1-5, with TRBD1 matching 11 bases. The CDR3 length is 18 residues. The J segment lost 5 bases and the V segment lost 0 bases, leaving 9 bases of the junction unmatched. Germline V gene sequence: CDR1 MNHNS, CDR2 SASEGT. The CDR3 sequence is CASSEAGDRGYPYQPQHF. The DNA of the CDR3 is TGTGCCAGCAGTGAAGCAGGGGACAGGGGGTATCCTTATCAGCCCCAGCATTTT.

This clone was counted a single time. The J gene is TRBJ2-7, the V gene TRBV28, with a possible D match to TRBD1 (5 bases). In germline, CDR1 is MDHEN, CDR2 SYDVKM. There are 19 residues in the CDR3. V gave up 1 base and J gave up 5 bases, with 27 bases separating them. The CDR3 coding sequence is TGTGCCAGCAGTTTATTTTCGTTTGGGGCAGCGAGAACCCAAGACGAGCAGTACTTC. Protein sequence: CASSLFSFGAARTQDEQYF. Using reference TRBV28 and TRBJ2-7 for the parts outside the CDR3, the full variable domain is DVKVTQSSRYLVKRTGEKVFLECVQDMDHENMFWYRQDPGLGLRLIYFSYDVKMKEKGDIPEGYSVSREKKERFSLILESASTNQTSMYLCASSLFSFGAARTQDEQYFGPGTRLTVT.

V usage is TRBV11-2 and J usage is TRBJ2-3, with 9 bases aligning to TRBD1. This CDR3 is built from 17 residues. The germline CDR1 and CDR2 sequences are SGHAT and FQNNGV. V shed 0 bases and J 4 bases; nucleotides not matched to a gene: 8. The CDR3 nucleotides are TGTGCCAGCAGCTTAGATTGGTTAGACAGGGGGGCAGATACGCAGTATTTT. It translates to CASSLDWLDRGADTQYF.

The rearrangement uses TRBV11-2 and TRBJ2-1; D gene unclear. Trimming shortened V by 1 base and J by 4 bases, and 14 bases separated the two germline ends. The germline V gene encodes CDR1 SGHAT and CDR2 FQNNGV. There are 16 residues in the CDR3. In DNA form, the CDR3 reads TGTGCCAGCAGCTTAGTCTCCGTCTATACTTACAATGAGCAGTTCTTC. It yields the protein CASSLVSVYTYNEQFF.

Remarks on this clone: A junction end diverges from the germline sequence, so it may reflect a read error. The rearrangement joins TRBV7-7 to TRBJ2-1; 9 bases agree with TRBD2. The CDR3 length is 15 residues. The germline gives CDR1 SSHAT, CDR2 FNYEAQ (reference sequence). The CDR3 loop reads CASSLDSGSGSEQFF. DNA for the CDR3: TGTGCTAGCAGCTTAGATAGCGGGAGTGGATCTGAGCAGTTCTTC.

The CDR3 sequence is CASSHDLETQYF. The DNA of the CDR3 is TGTGCCAGCAGCCACGATTTGGAGACCCAGTACTTC. The rearrangement links TRBV11-2 to TRBJ2-5; D unclear. V lost 5 bases and J lost 5, with 9 bases in between. The CDR3 spans 12 residues. Germline CDR1 reads SGHAT; CDR2 reads FQNNGV.

This clone was observed once. The CDR3 sequence is CASSPELGQPNTGELFF. The CDR3 DNA reads TGCGCCAGCAGCCCAGAACTGGGACAGCCGAACACCGGGGAGCTGTTTTTT. This chain uses TRBV4-1 with TRBJ2-2; TRBD1 agrees at 7 bases. Germline-derived CDR1 and CDR2 are MGHRA and YSYEKL. V lost 4 bases to trimming and J lost 0 bases; unmatched junction nucleotides: 8. This CDR3 has 17 residues.

The V gene is TRBV7-3, the J gene TRBJ2-3; 10 bases fit TRBD2. Germline V lookup: CDR1 SGHTA, CDR2 FQGTGA. CDR3 length: 17 amino acids. V was pared by 5 bases and J by 1 base, with 9 bases of the junction left unmatched. CDR3 in DNA: TGTGCCAGCAGCCGACCTCCCACTAGCGGGGGCACAGATACGCAGTATTTT. Its translation is CASSRPPTSGGTDTQYF.

The genes are TRBV9 and TRBJ2-7; D is possibly TRBD2 (6 bases). V was cut by 0 bases and J by 4 bases, with 14 bases left in between. The germline V gene encodes CDR1 SGDLS and CDR2 YYNGEE. The CDR3 runs 15 residues. DNA of the CDR3: TGTGCCAGCAGCGTAGGAGAGACTAGGAAATACGAGCAGTACTTC. Protein product: CASSVGETRKYEQYF.

The V call is TRBV29-1, the J call TRBJ1-2; possibly TRBD1 for D (5 bases). CDR1 is SQVTM, CDR2 ANQGSEA, per germline. This CDR3 is built from 14 residues. V was cut by 3 bases and J by 4 bases, with 15 bases left in between. The CDR3 region is CSVDFDSASYGYTF. The CDR3 DNA sequence: TGCAGCGTTGATTTCGACAGCGCGTCCTATGGCTACACCTTC.

The chain couples TRBV28 to TRBJ1-2; D unclear. The CDR3 is 13 residues long. Germline CDR1 and CDR2: MDHEN and SYDVKM. With 6 bases removed from V and 3 bases from J, the gap between germline ends came to 11 bases. CDR3 nucleotide sequence: TGTGCCAGCAGCATGGGGAGCGACTATGGCTACACCTTC. Encoded protein: CASSMGSDYGYTF.

The rearrangement links TRBV11-2 to TRBJ2-7; TRBD2 matches 11 bases. V trimming: 1 base; J trimming: 3 bases; junction bases outside the gene matches: 5. The V gene's germline CDR1 is SGHAT and CDR2 FQNNGV. The CDR3 sequence is 16 residues long. The CDR3 sequence is CASSLVLAGVVYEQYF. DNA of the CDR3: TGTGCCAGCAGCTTAGTACTAGCGGGAGTTGTCTACGAGCAGTACTTC.

V and J are TRBV7-2 and TRBJ2-5; 9 nucleotides align to TRBD1. Germline V gene sequence: CDR1 SGHTA, CDR2 FQGNSA. The CDR3 contains 16 residues. The J segment lost 5 bases and the V segment lost 5 bases, leaving 12 bases of the junction unmatched. The CDR3: CASSILPGQGAETQYF. The CDR3 DNA reads TGTGCCAGCAGCATCCTACCGGGACAGGGAGCCGAGACCCAGTACTTC.

The chain combines TRBV28 with TRBJ2-7, with D possibly TRBD1 on 5 matching bases. V was cut by 3 bases and J by 2 bases, with 11 bases left in between. Germline values: CDR1 MDHEN, CDR2 SYDVKM. The CDR3 covers 14 residues. CDR3 loop: CASSFLDTTYEQYF. DNA for the CDR3: TGTGCCAGCAGTTTTCTGGACACCACCTACGAGCAGTACTTC.

As regards this clone: Other DNA sequences of this sample code for an identical CDR3. V is TRBV9 and J is TRBJ2-7; D is unresolved. CDR1 and CDR2 from the germline V gene are SGDLS and YYNGEE. CDR3 size: 11 residues. V lost 3 bases, J lost 3 bases, and 4 bases lay in between. CDR3: CASSAGYEQYF. In nucleotides, the CDR3 is TGTGCCAGCAGCGCCGGCTACGAGCAGTACTTC.

This rearrangement joins TRBV7-9 to TRBJ2-2; D possibly corresponds to TRBD1 (7 bases). There are 15 residues in the CDR3. V lost 4 bases and J 2 bases, leaving 11 bases between the germline ends. CDR1 SEHNR and CDR2 FQNEAQ come from the germline V gene (reference sequence). The CDR3 region has the DNA TGTGCCAGCAGCTCAGGGGGGATCAACACCGGGGAGCTGTTTTTT. This encodes CASSSGGINTGELFF.

V usage is TRBV9 and J usage is TRBJ1-5; 10 nucleotides agree with TRBD1. This CDR3 contains 15 residues. CDR1 and CDR2 (germline): SGDLS, YYNGEE. Trimming cost V 4 bases and J 7 bases; bases outside gene matches: 8. In DNA, the CDR3 is TGTGCCAGCAGCCCGGGACAGGGGCCGGGACAGCCCCAGCATTTT. This encodes CASSPGQGPGQPQHF. Drawing the rest from reference TRBV9 and TRBJ1-5, the complete variable domain is DSGVTQTPKHLITATGQRVTLRCSPRSGDLSVYWYQQSLDQGLQFLIQYYNGEERAKGNILERFSAQQFPDLHSELNLSSLELGDSALYFCASSPGQGPGQPQHFGDGTRLSIL.

The V and J genes are TRBV27 and TRBJ2-7; TRBD2 is a possible D gene (6 bases). The CDR3 is made up of 16 amino acids. Germline CDR1 and CDR2: MNHEY and SMNVEV (reference sequence). V lost 0 bases and J 2 bases, leaving 14 bases between the germline ends. In DNA form, the CDR3 reads TGTGCCAGCAGTTTATCGAGTCGGGACTGGGCCTACGAGCAGTACTTC. This sequence encodes CASSLSSRDWAYEQYF.

The V call is TRBV28, the J call TRBJ2-3; D may be TRBD1 or TRBD2 (5 bases each). V shed 8 bases and J shed 6 bases, with 6 bases lying between them. The CDR3 runs 10 residues. CDR1 and CDR2 from the germline V gene are MDHEN and SYDVKM. In nucleotides, the CDR3 is TGTGCCAGCGAGGGGGATACGCAGTATTTT. Encoded protein: CASEGDTQYF.

The rearrangement joins TRBV19 to TRBJ1-2; D gene ambiguous. Germline V lookup: CDR1 LNHDA, CDR2 SQIVND (reference sequence). The CDR3 has 16 amino acids. The ends were cut back, 4 bases at V and 4 bases at J, with 19 bases in the middle. CDR3 in DNA: TGTGCCAGTAGTACCCTCGACCCAAATCCCGGCTATGGCTACACCTTC. Translating it yields CASSTLDPNPGYGYTF. The full variable domain, completed using reference TRBV19 and TRBJ1-2, is DGGITQSPKYLFRKEGQNVTLSCEQNLNHDAMYWYRQDPGQGLRLIYYSQIVNDFQKGDIAEGYSVSREKKESFPLTVTSAQKNPTAFYLCASSTLDPNPGYGYTFGSGTRLTVV.

J is TRBJ2-7 and V is TRBV7-9; perhaps TRBD1 as D (6 bases). This CDR3 has 14 residues. Trimming took off 5 bases at V and 2 bases at J, with 13 bases between the two ends. Germline V lookup: CDR1 SEHNR, CDR2 FQNEAQ (reference sequence). CDR3: CASSIIDRPYEQYF. The CDR3 DNA follows: TGTGCCAGCAGCATAATTGACAGGCCCTACGAGCAGTACTTC.

The rearrangement joins TRBV4-1 to TRBJ1-1; 8 nucleotides match TRBD1. Looked up from germline, CDR1 is MGHRA and CDR2 is YSYEKL. This CDR3 is 15 amino acids long. J gave up 4 bases and V 4 bases, and 8 bases lay outside the gene matches. CDR3 sequence: CASSRGQGLGTEAFF. The CDR3 nucleotides read TGCGCCAGCAGCCGAGGACAGGGTTTGGGCACTGAAGCTTTCTTT.

The chain carries TRBV5-5 and TRBJ1-2; D ambiguous. V was trimmed by 0 bases and J by 6 bases, leaving 12 bases between them. CDR1 is SGHKS and CDR2 is YYEKEE in the germline V gene (reference sequence). The CDR3 runs 14 residues. DNA of the CDR3: TGTGCCAGCAGCTTGGAGGCAGGAACCCATGGCTACACCTTC. It is translated as CASSLEAGTHGYTF.